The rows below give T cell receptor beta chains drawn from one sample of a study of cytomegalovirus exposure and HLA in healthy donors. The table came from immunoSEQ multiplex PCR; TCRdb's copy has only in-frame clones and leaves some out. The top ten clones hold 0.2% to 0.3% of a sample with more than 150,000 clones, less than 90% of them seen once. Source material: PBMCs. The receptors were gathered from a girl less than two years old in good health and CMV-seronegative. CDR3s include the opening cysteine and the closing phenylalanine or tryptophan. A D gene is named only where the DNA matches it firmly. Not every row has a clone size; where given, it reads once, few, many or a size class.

CASRPGRGIMNTEAFF	TGTGCCAGCCGGCCCGGTAGGGGTATCATGAACACTGAAGCTTTCTTT	TRBV5-8	.	.	16	TRBJ1-1
CASSLGTRAGETQYF	TGCGCCAGCAGCTTGGGTACCAGGGCCGGTGAGACCCAGTACTTC	TRBV5-1	.	.	15	TRBJ2-5
CASSLTSGGVNEQFF	TGTGCCAGCAGCCTTACTAGCGGGGGGGTAAATGAGCAGTTCTTC	TRBV7-2	TRBD2	few	15	TRBJ2-1
CATDRDGVNTEAFF	TGTGCCACCGATCGAGACGGGGTGAACACTGAAGCTTTCTTT	TRBV10-3	.	.	14	TRBJ1-1
CASSHLTSGNTGELFF	TGCGCCAGCAGCCACCTGACTAGCGGAAACACCGGGGAGCTGTTTTTT	TRBV4-3	TRBD2	.	16	TRBJ2-2
CASMGLAGGQNIQYF	TGTGCCAGCATGGGACTAGCGGGAGGTCAAAACATTCAGTACTTC	TRBV27	TRBD2	once	15	TRBJ2-4
CASSPTSSNFYNEQFF	TGTGCTAGCAGCCCCACATCCAGTAATTTTTACAATGAGCAGTTCTTC	TRBV7-7	.	once	16	TRBJ2-1
CASSSQGGNSPPHF	TGTGCCAGTAGTTCCCAGGGCGGAAATTCACCCCCCCACTTT	TRBV19	.	.	14	TRBJ1-6
CASSLTSGRALNEQFF	TGTGCCAGCAGTTTAACGAGTGGGAGGGCCTTAAATGAGCAGTTCTTC	TRBV27	TRBD2	.	16	TRBJ2-1
CASSFDRDYGYTF	TGTGCCAGCAGCTTTGACAGGGACTATGGCTACACCTTC	TRBV11-1	TRBD1	.	13	TRBJ1-2
CASSQAGTGFYEQYF	TGTGCCAGCAGCCAAGCCGGGACAGGGTTCTACGAGCAGTACTTC	TRBV4-2	TRBD1	.	15	TRBJ2-7
CASGQGFYEQYF	TGTGCCAGCGGACAGGGGTTCTACGAGCAGTACTTC	TRBV28	TRBD1	.	12	TRBJ2-7
CASRLRQGMSNQPQHF	TGTGCCAGCAGGTTGAGACAGGGTATGAGCAATCAGCCCCAGCATTTT	TRBV2	TRBD1	.	16	TRBJ1-5
CASSYGPSLAYEQYF	TGTGCCAGCAGTTACGGCCCCAGTCTTGCCTACGAGCAGTACTTC	TRBV6-6	.	.	15	TRBJ2-7
CASSSGLAGILWETQYF	TGTGCCAGCAGCTCCGGACTAGCGGGAATACTGTGGGAGACCCAGTACTTC	TRBV5-6	TRBD2	.	17	TRBJ2-5
CASTEQGYEQYF	TGTGCCAGCACCGAACAGGGATACGAGCAGTACTTC	TRBV7-2	.	.	12	TRBJ2-7
CASSQGVLAAYNEQFF	TGTGCCAGCAGCCAAGGGGTACTAGCGGCCTACAATGAGCAGTTCTTC	TRBV7-9	TRBD2	.	16	TRBJ2-1
CSSSYTGPNTEAFF	TGTTCCAGCAGCTATACAGGCCCGAACACTGAAGCTTTCTTT	TRBV7-9	.	.	14	TRBJ1-1
CASSLYGGSYNEQFF	TGTGCCAGCAGTTTATACGGGGGCTCCTACAATGAGCAGTTCTTC	TRBV27	.	.	15	TRBJ2-1
CASSLGQGAGGYTF	TGTGCCAGCAGCTTAGGGCAGGGGGCGGGTGGCTACACCTTC	TRBV7-9	TRBD1	.	14	TRBJ1-2
CASSRGSSYNEQFF	TGTGCCAGCAGCCGCGGGAGCTCCTACAATGAGCAGTTCTTC	TRBV7-3	TRBD2	.	14	TRBJ2-1
CASSLGRTYEQYF	TGCGCCAGCAGCTTGGGGCGGACCTACGAGCAGTACTTC	TRBV5-1	.	few	13	TRBJ2-7